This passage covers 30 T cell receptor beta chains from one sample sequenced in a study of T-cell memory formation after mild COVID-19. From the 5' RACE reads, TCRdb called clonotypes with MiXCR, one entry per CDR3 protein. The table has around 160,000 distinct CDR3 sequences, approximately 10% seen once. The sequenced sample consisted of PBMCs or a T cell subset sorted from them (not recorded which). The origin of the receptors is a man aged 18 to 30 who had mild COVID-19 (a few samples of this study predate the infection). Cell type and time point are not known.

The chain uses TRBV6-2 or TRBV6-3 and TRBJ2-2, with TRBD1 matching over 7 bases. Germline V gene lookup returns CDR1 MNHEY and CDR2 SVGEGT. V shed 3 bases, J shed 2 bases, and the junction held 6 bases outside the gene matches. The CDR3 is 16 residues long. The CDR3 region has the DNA TGTGCCAGCAGTTATGGGGACAGCGCCAACACCGGGGAGCTGTTTTTT. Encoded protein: CASSYGDSANTGELFF.

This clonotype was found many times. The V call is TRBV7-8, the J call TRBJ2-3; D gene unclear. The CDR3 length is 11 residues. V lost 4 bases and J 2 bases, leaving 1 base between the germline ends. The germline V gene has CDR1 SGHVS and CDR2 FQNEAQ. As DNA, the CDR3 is TGTGCCAGCAGCTACACAGATACGCAGTATTTT. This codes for CASSYTDTQYF.

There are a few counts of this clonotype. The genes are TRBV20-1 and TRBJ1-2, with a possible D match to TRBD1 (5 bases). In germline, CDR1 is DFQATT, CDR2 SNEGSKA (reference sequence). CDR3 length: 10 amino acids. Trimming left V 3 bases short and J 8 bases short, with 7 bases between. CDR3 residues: CSASRDGYTF. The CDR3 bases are TGCAGTGCTAGTAGGGACGGCTACACCTTC.

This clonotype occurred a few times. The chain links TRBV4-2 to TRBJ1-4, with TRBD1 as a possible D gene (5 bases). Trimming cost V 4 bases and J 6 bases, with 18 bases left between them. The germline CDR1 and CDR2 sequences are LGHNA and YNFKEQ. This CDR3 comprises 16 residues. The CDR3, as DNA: TGTGCCAGCAGCCCAAGCCGATGGGGCGAGGATGAAAAACTGTTTTTT. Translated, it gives CASSPSRWGEDEKLFF.

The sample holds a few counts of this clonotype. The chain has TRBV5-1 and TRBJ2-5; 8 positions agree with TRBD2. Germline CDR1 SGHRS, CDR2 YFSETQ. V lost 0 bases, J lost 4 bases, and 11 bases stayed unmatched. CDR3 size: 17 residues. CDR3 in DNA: TGCGCCAGCAGCTTGGCCGGGACTAGTAGGGGCCGAGAGACCCAGTACTTC. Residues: CASSLAGTSRGRETQYF.

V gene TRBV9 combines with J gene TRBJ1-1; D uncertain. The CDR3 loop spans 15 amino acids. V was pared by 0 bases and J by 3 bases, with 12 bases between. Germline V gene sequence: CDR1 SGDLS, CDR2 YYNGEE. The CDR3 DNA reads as TGTGCCAGCAGCGTAGACGTTAGATCGGACACTGAAGCTTTCTTT. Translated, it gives CASSVDVRSDTEAFF.

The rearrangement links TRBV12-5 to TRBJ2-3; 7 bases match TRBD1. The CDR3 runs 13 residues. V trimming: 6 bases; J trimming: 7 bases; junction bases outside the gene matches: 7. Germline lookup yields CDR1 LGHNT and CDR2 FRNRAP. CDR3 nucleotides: TGTGCTAGTGGCGAACAACAGGGGCATACGCAGTATTTT. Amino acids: CASGEQQGHTQYF.

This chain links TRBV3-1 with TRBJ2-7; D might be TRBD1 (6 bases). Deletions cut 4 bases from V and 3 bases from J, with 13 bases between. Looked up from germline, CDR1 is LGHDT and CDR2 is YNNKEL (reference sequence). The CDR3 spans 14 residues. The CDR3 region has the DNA TGTGCCAGCAGCCCCTCGGGACACATCTACGAGCAGTACGTC. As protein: CASSPSGHIYEQYV.

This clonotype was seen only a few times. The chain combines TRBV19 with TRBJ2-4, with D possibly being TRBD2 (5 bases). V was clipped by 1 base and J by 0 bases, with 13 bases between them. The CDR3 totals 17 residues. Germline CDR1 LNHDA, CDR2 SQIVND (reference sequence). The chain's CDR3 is CASSIGPGRKAKNIQYF. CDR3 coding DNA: TGTGCCAGTAGTATAGGACCGGGAAGAAAAGCCAAAAACATTCAGTACTTC. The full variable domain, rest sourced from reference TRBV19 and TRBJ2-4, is DGGITQSPKYLFRKEGQNVTLSCEQNLNHDAMYWYRQDPGQGLRLIYYSQIVNDFQKGDIAEGYSVSREKKESFPLTVTSAQKNPTAFYLCASSIGPGRKAKNIQYFGAGTRLSVL.

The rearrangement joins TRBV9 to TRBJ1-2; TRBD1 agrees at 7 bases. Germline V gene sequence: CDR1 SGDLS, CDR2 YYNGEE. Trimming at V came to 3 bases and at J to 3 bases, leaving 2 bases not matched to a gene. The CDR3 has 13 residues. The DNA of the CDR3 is TGTGCCAGCAGCGCAGACAGGGACTATGGCTACACCTTC. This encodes CASSADRDYGYTF.

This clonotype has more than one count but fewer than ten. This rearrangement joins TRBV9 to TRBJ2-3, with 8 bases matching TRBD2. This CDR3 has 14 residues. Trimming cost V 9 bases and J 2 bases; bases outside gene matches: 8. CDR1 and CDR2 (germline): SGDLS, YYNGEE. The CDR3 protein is CAIRGGGSTDTQYF. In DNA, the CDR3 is TGTGCCATCAGGGGCGGGGGGTCCACAGATACGCAGTATTTT. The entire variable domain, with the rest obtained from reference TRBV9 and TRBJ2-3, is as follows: DSGVTQTPKHLITATGQRVTLRCSPRSGDLSVYWYQQSLDQGLQFLIQYYNGEERAKGNILERFSAQQFPDLHSELNLSSLELGDSALYFCAIRGGGSTDTQYFGPGTRLTVL.

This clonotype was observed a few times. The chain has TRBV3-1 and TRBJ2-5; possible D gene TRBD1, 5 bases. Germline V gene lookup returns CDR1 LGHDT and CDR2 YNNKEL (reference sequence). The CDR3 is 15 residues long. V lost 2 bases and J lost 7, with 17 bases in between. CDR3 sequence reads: CASSQSAAWGGTQYF. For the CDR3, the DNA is TGTGCCAGCAGCCAAAGTGCGGCTTGGGGCGGGACCCAGTACTTC.

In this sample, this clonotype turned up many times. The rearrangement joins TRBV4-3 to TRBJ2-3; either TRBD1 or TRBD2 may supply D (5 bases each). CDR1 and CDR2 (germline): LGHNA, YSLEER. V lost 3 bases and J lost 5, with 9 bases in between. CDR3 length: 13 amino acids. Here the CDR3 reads CASSQGRLDTQYF. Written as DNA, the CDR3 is TGCGCCAGCAGCCAGGGACGCTTAGATACGCAGTATTTT.

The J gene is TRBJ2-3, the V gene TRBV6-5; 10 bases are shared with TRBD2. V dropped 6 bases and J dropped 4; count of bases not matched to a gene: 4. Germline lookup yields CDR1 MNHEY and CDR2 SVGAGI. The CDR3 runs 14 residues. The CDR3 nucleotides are TGTGCCAGCAGAGTCACTAGCGGGGCAGATACGCAGTATTTT. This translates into CASRVTSGADTQYF.

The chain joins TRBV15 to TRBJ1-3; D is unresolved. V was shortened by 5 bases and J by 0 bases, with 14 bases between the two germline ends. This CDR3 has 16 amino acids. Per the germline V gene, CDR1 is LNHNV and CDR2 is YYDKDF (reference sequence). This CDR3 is CATSREQIRSGNTIYF. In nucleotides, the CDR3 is TGTGCCACCAGCCGGGAACAGATCCGCTCTGGAAACACCATATATTTT. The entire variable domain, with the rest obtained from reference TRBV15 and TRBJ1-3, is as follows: DAMVIQNPRYQVTQFGKPVTLSCSQTLNHNVMYWYQQKSSQAPKLLFHYYDKDFNNEADTPDNFQSRRPNTSFCFLDIRSPGLGDTAMYLCATSREQIRSGNTIYFGEGSWLTVV.

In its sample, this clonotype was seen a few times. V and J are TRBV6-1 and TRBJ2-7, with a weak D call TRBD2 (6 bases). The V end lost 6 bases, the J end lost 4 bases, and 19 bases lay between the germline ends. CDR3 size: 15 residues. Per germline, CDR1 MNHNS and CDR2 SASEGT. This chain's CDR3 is CASRTTTEGWYEQYF. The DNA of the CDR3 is TGTGCCAGCAGGACAACTACGGAGGGGTGGTACGAGCAGTACTTC.

CDR3 DNA sequence: TGCAGTGCCACCGATCCGGGGCGGAATTCACCCCTCCACTTT. Its protein is CSATDPGRNSPLHF. The V call is TRBV20-1, the J call TRBJ1-6; D might be TRBD1 (5 bases). Between the trimmed V and J ends, which lost 6 bases and 7 bases, there was a span of 16 bases. Germline V gene data show CDR1 as DFQATT and CDR2 as SNEGSKA (reference sequence). The CDR3 covers 14 residues.

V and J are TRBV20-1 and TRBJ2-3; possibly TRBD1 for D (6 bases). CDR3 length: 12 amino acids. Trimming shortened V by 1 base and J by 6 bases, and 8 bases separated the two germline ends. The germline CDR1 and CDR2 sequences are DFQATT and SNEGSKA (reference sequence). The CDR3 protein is CSARGGRDTQYF. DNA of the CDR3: TGCAGTGCTAGAGGGGGGCGGGATACGCAGTATTTT.

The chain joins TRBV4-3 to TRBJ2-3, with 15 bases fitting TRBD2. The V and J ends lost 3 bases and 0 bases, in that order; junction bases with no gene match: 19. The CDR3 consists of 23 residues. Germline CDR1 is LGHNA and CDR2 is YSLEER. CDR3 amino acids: CASSHGRWGLAGGHFTSTDTQYF. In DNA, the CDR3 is TGCGCCAGCAGCCATGGAAGATGGGGACTAGCGGGGGGCCATTTCACTAGCACAGATACGCAGTATTTT.

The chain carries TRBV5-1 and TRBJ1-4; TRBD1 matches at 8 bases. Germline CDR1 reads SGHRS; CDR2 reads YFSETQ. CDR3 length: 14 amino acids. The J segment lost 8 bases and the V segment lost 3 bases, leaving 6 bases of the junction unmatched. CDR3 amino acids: CASSYGQGSEKLFF. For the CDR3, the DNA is TGCGCCAGCAGCTACGGACAGGGTTCAGAAAAACTGTTTTTT.

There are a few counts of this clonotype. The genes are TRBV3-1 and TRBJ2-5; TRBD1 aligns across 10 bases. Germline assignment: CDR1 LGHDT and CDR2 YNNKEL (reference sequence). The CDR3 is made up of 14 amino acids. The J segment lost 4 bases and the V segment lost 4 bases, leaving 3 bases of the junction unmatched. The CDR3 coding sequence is TGTGCCAGCAGCCCCCGGACAGGGGGAGAGACCCAGTACTTC. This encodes CASSPRTGGETQYF.

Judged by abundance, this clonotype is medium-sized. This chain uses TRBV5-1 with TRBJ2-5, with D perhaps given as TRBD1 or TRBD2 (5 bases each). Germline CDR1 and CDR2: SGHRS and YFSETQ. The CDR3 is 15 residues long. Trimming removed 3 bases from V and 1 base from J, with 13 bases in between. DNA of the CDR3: TGCGCCAGCAGCTCGGTGGTTGGGGGCCAAGAGACCCAGTACTTC. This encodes CASSSVVGGQETQYF.

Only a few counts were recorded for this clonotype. CDR3 bases: TGTGCCACGCTGGGAGTCACAGATACGCAGTATTTT. Protein: CATLGVTDTQYF. This chain uses TRBV7-2 with TRBJ2-3, with a possible D match to TRBD2 (5 bases). V dropped 10 bases and J dropped 2 bases, with 10 bases sitting between them. The CDR3 consists of 12 residues. The germline gives CDR1 SGHTA, CDR2 FQGNSA.

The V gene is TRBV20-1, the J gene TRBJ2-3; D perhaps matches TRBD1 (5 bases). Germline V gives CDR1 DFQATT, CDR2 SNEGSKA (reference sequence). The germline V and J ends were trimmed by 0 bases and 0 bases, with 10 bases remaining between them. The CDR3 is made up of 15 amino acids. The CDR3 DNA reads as TGCAGTGCTAGAGATCAGGGCAGCAGCACAGATACGCAGTATTTT. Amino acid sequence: CSARDQGSSTDTQYF.

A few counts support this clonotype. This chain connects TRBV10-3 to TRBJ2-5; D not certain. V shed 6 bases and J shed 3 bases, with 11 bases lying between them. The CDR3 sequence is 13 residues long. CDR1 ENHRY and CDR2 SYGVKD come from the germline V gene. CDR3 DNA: TGTGCCATCAGACCGACGGCTGAAGAGACCCAGTACTTC. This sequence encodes CAIRPTAEETQYF.

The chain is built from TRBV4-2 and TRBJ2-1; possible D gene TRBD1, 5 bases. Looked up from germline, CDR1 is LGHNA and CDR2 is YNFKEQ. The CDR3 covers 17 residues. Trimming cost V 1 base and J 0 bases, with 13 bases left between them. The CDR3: CASSQVGVTSSYNEQFF. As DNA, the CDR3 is TGTGCCAGCAGCCAAGTAGGGGTAACAAGCTCCTACAATGAGCAGTTCTTC.

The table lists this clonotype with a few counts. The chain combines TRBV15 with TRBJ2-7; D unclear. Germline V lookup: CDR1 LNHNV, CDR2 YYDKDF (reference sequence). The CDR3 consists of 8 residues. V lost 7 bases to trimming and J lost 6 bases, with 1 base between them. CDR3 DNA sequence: TGTGCCACCACCGAGCAGTACGTC. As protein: CATTEQYV.

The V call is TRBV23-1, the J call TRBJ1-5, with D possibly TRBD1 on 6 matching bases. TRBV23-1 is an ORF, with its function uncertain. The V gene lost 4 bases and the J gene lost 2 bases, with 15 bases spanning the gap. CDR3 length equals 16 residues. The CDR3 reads CASSLHENRGNQPQHF. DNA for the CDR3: TGCGCCAGCAGTCTTCACGAGAACAGGGGCAATCAGCCCCAGCATTTT.

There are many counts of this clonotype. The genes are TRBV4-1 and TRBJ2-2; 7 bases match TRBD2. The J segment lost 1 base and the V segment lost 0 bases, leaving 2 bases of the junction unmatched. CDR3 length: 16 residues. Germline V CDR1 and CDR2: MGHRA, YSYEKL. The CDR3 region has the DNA TGCGCCAGCAGCCAAGAGGGCGGGGGGAACACCGGGGAGCTGTTTTTT. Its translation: CASSQEGGGNTGELFF.

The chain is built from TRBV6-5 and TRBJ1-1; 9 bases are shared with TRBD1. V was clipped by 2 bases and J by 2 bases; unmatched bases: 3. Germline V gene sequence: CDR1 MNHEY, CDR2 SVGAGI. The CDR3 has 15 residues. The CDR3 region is CASSYPGQGNTEAFF. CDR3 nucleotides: TGTGCCAGCAGTTACCCGGGACAGGGAAACACTGAAGCTTTCTTT.